The 9 T cell receptor beta chains given below trace back to one sample, sequenced in a study of vaccination effects on CD4 cells after COVID-19. These TCRs' antigens remain unknown. The protocol was immunoSEQ multiplex PCR, while the TCRdb copy is restricted to in-frame clones and leaves out a portion. The sample contains 10,000 to 15,000 clones, roughly 70% of which appear only once. Using viral peptide pools, the ViraFEST assay grew out antigen-specific CD4+ T cells prior to sequencing. When around nine days of culture had elapsed, CD4+ T cells were isolated. Subjects were given two BNT162b2 or mRNA-1273 vaccine doses. The specimen comprised CD4+ T cells from PBMCs cultured with SARS-CoV-2 spike peptides, sampled after COVID-19 vaccination. The origin of the receptors is a human donor who received a COVID-19 vaccine.

This chain uses TRBV6-1 with TRBJ2-1; 10 bases map to TRBD2. The J segment lost 5 bases and the V segment lost 4 bases, leaving 11 bases of the junction unmatched. CDR1 and CDR2 from the germline V gene are MNHNS and SASEGT. This CDR3 has 17 amino acids. The CDR3 is CASSVSGGTFYDNEQFF. CDR3 nucleotide sequence: TGTGCCAGCAGTGTTAGCGGGGGGACCTTTTACGACAATGAGCAGTTCTTC.

The chain couples TRBV10-3 to TRBJ2-7; tentative D call: TRBD1 (6 bases). Looked up from germline, CDR1 is ENHRY and CDR2 is SYGVKD. With 7 bases removed from V and 5 bases from J, the gap between germline ends came to 18 bases. The CDR3 has 14 residues. CDR3 bases: TGTGCCATCAAGGGGAGCAGGGGAGACAACGAGCAGTACTTC. Translation gives CAIKGSRGDNEQYF.

The V call is TRBV5-8, the J call TRBJ2-7; 7 bases match TRBD1. Losses at the gene ends were 5 bases for V and 4 bases for J; bases not matched to a gene: 12. Germline loops: CDR1 SGHTS, CDR2 YDEGEE. CDR3 size: 15 residues. This CDR3 reads CASSQRQGTRYEQYF. The DNA of the CDR3 is TGTGCCAGCAGTCAGCGACAGGGAACGCGATACGAGCAGTACTTC.

The chain links TRBV19 to TRBJ2-1, with 7 bases matching TRBD1. The CDR3 totals 15 residues. V shed 6 bases and J 8 bases; nucleotides not matched to a gene: 13. CDR1 is LNHDA and CDR2 is SQIVND in the germline V gene (reference sequence). The CDR3 DNA follows: TGTGCCAGTAGGGTTCTAGGGACAGTTGAGGATGAGCAGTTCTTC. Protein product: CASRVLGTVEDEQFF.

A few counts support this clone. The chain employs TRBV28 and TRBJ2-7; D remains unclear. Trimming removed 6 bases from V and 6 bases from J, with 9 bases in between. This CDR3 has 11 amino acids. In germline, CDR1 is MDHEN, CDR2 SYDVKM. This CDR3 reads CASSLHSEQYF. The CDR3 nucleotides read TGTGCCAGCAGCCTGCATAGCGAGCAGTACTTC.

V usage is TRBV5-1 and J usage is TRBJ1-5; D unclear. The length of the CDR3 is 14 residues. Germline V gene sequence: CDR1 SGHRS, CDR2 YFSETQ. V lost 4 bases and J 9 bases, leaving 17 bases between the germline ends. This CDR3 reads CASSPEGRGLPQHF. CDR3 nucleotide sequence: TGCGCCAGCAGCCCCGAGGGCCGTGGTTTGCCCCAGCATTTT.

The chain combines TRBV9 with TRBJ1-1; weak D call: TRBD1 (6 bases). The CDR3 sequence is 14 residues long. The V gene lost 0 bases and the J gene lost 11 bases, with 17 bases spanning the gap. The germline V gene encodes CDR1 SGDLS and CDR2 YYNGEE. The chain's CDR3 is CASSVGGADPRAFF. The CDR3 DNA follows: TGTGCCAGCAGCGTAGGGGGGGCCGACCCCCGGGCTTTCTTT. Filled out from reference TRBV9 and TRBJ1-1, the complete variable domain reads DSGVTQTPKHLITATGQRVTLRCSPRSGDLSVYWYQQSLDQGLQFLIQYYNGEERAKGNILERFSAQQFPDLHSELNLSSLELGDSALYFCASSVGGADPRAFFGQGTRLTVV.

By share, this clone ranks as medium-sized. The CDR3 bases are TGTGCCAGCAGCGAACAGGGGGCATGGACTGAAGCTTTCTTT. Translation: CASSEQGAWTEAFF. This chain links TRBV7-2 with TRBJ1-1; 9 positions match TRBD1. Per germline, CDR1 SGHTA and CDR2 FQGNSA. V gave up 5 bases and J gave up 5 bases; unmatched junction bases: 6. This CDR3 region has 14 residues.

The CDR3 bases are TGTGCCAGCAGCGTAGCCGCCCTCACGCTAGATACGCAGTATTTT. It yields the protein CASSVAALTLDTQYF. V is TRBV9 and J is TRBJ2-3; no clear D gene. Germline CDR1 is SGDLS and CDR2 is YYNGEE. Trimming cost V 0 bases and J 5 bases, with 13 bases left between them. The CDR3 totals 15 residues. Filled out from reference TRBV9 and TRBJ2-3, the complete variable domain reads DSGVTQTPKHLITATGQRVTLRCSPRSGDLSVYWYQQSLDQGLQFLIQYYNGEERAKGNILERFSAQQFPDLHSELNLSSLELGDSALYFCASSVAALTLDTQYFGPGTRLTVL.